The 13 T cell receptor beta chains below come from one sample, sequenced in a study of shared clonotypes between healthy human individuals. The repertoire was sequenced with immunoSEQ multiplex PCR; TCRdb's copy has only in-frame clones and lacks some. This table holds 650,000 to 750,000 clones, 72% found once. Sequences were obtained from memory CD4+ T cells sorted from blood. This sample's subset: CD45RA-negative fraction. The origin of the receptors is a woman in her thirties in good health.

The chain employs TRBV28 and TRBJ2-5; D possibly uses TRBD1 or TRBD2 (5 bases each). The CDR3 is made up of 16 amino acids. Germline V gene lookup returns CDR1 MDHEN and CDR2 SYDVKM. V was clipped by 6 bases and J by 4 bases, with 21 bases between them. DNA of the CDR3: TGTGCCAGCAGGGGGAGCAGGGCAACCTCAAGAGAGACCCAGTACTTC. Translation gives CASRGSRATSRETQYF.

The genes are TRBV5-4 and TRBJ1-2; 8 nucleotides match TRBD1. Germline values: CDR1 SGHNT, CDR2 YYREEE (reference sequence). After removal of 4 bases from V and 6 bases from J, the junction contained 14 bases not matched to a gene. This CDR3 is built from 16 residues. In DNA, the CDR3 is TGTGCCAGCAGCCGAGGACAGGGTAGGGACTTGGATGGCTACACCTTC. Amino acids: CASSRGQGRDLDGYTF.

This sequence joins TRBV19 and TRBJ2-7; TRBD1 matches at 7 bases. Looked up from germline, CDR1 is LNHDA and CDR2 is SQIVND (reference sequence). V dropped 7 bases and J dropped 2; count of bases not matched to a gene: 11. This CDR3 is built from 15 residues. The CDR3 DNA reads TGTGCCAGTAAGGGAGAAAACAGGGGAACCTACGAGCAGTACTTC. It encodes CASKGENRGTYEQYF.

The chain couples TRBV11-2 to TRBJ1-1; D gene unclear. Trimming shortened V by 5 bases and J by 1 base, and 17 bases separated the two germline ends. The CDR3 runs to 16 residues. Per the germline V gene, CDR1 is SGHAT and CDR2 is FQNNGV. In nucleotides, the CDR3 is TGTGCCAGCAGCCCGGGTCGTGGTCAGAAGAACACTGAAGCTTTCTTT. Protein: CASSPGRGQKNTEAFF.

As concerns this clone: The same CDR3 can be traced to other DNA sequences in this sample. The gene calls are TRBV27 and TRBJ2-4; the D is unclear. The CDR3 extends over 13 amino acids. Per germline, CDR1 MNHEY and CDR2 SMNVEV (reference sequence). With 2 bases removed from V and 4 bases from J, the gap between germline ends came to 6 bases. CDR3 in amino acids: CASSLGVKNIQYF. As DNA, the CDR3 is TGTGCCAGCAGTTTAGGGGTAAAAAACATTCAGTACTTC.

The chain uses TRBV7-7 and TRBJ2-3; the D gene could be TRBD1 or TRBD2 (6 bases each). From germline, CDR1 is SSHAT and CDR2 FNYEAQ (reference sequence). The CDR3 covers 13 residues. V was cut by 5 bases and J by 3 bases, with 9 bases left in between. The CDR3 spells CASSGGTTDTQYF. CDR3 in DNA: TGTGCCAGCAGCGGAGGGACAACAGATACGCAGTATTTT.

The rearrangement uses TRBV30 and TRBJ2-7; D is unresolved. Trimming stripped 0 bases from V and 4 bases from J, with 7 bases between. This CDR3 region has 12 residues. The germline V gene has CDR1 GTSNPN and CDR2 SVGIG (reference sequence). This CDR3 is CAWSVHRYEQYF. The DNA of the CDR3 is TGTGCCTGGAGTGTACACCGTTACGAGCAGTACTTC.

J is TRBJ2-3 and V is TRBV10-3; no clear D gene. Germline loops: CDR1 ENHRY, CDR2 SYGVKD. The CDR3 totals 15 residues. Trimming left V 4 bases short and J 0 bases short, with 11 bases between. The CDR3 reads CAISVQSSSTDTQYF. The CDR3 DNA reads TGTGCCATCAGTGTTCAGTCTTCTAGCACAGATACGCAGTATTTT.

Notes on this clone: The same CDR3 arises from other DNA sequences in this sample as well. The chain combines TRBV7-2 with TRBJ2-2, with D uncertain. Deletions cut 2 bases from V and 5 bases from J, with 6 bases between. The CDR3 totals 13 residues. Germline V gene data show CDR1 as SGHTA and CDR2 as FQGNSA. The CDR3 sequence is CASSLQRTGELFF. The CDR3 nucleotides read TGTGCCAGCAGCTTACAGAGAACCGGGGAGCTGTTTTTT. The variable domain in full, completed from reference TRBV7-2 and TRBJ2-2, reads GAGVSQSPSNKVTEKGKDVELRCDPISGHTALYWYRQSLGQGLEFLIYFQGNSAPDKSGLPSDRFSAERTGGSVSTLTIQRTQQEDSAVYLCASSLQRTGELFFGEGSRLTVL.

The chain combines TRBV10-2 with TRBJ2-1; D is unclear. The germline CDR1 and CDR2 sequences are WSHSY and SAAADI. The V end lost 7 bases, the J end lost 8 bases, and 15 bases lay between the germline ends. The CDR3 sequence is 13 residues long. Here the CDR3 reads CASIPNHLDEQFF. Written as DNA, the CDR3 is TGCGCCAGCATTCCGAATCATCTCGATGAGCAGTTCTTC.

The chain is built from TRBV5-1 and TRBJ2-2; possibly TRBD2 for D (6 bases). CDR1 and CDR2 (germline): SGHRS, YFSETQ. Trimming shortened V by 0 bases and J by 6 bases, and 12 bases separated the two germline ends. This CDR3 has 15 residues. CDR3 amino acids: CASSLAPGVSGELFF. In nucleotides, the CDR3 is TGCGCCAGCAGCTTGGCCCCGGGAGTGTCCGGGGAGCTGTTTTTT.

A few counts support this clone. This sequence joins TRBV9 and TRBJ2-5, with TRBD2 identical over 13 bases. Losses at the gene ends were 0 bases for V and 4 bases for J; bases not matched to a gene: 9. The germline V gene has CDR1 SGDLS and CDR2 YYNGEE. This CDR3 is 18 amino acids long. CDR3 sequence reads: CASSVGGLAGASGETQYF. In DNA, the CDR3 is TGTGCCAGCAGCGTAGGAGGACTAGCGGGAGCTAGCGGAGAGACCCAGTACTTC. Variable domain in full (rest from reference TRBV9 and TRBJ2-5): DSGVTQTPKHLITATGQRVTLRCSPRSGDLSVYWYQQSLDQGLQFLIQYYNGEERAKGNILERFSAQQFPDLHSELNLSSLELGDSALYFCASSVGGLAGASGETQYFGPGTRLLVL.

The V and J genes are TRBV18 and TRBJ2-2, with TRBD2 matching over 8 bases. The CDR3 is 17 residues long. After removal of 3 bases from V and 6 bases from J, the junction contained 12 bases not matched to a gene. Germline V gives CDR1 KGHSH, CDR2 LQKENI. The CDR3 region is CASSPQPPGGQAGELFF. CDR3 DNA: TGTGCCAGCTCACCCCAACCACCGGGAGGGCAGGCCGGGGAGCTGTTTTTT.